This T cell receptor (beta chain) was documented in a study of T cells after yellow fever vaccination. Study-wide points: Peaking faster, on day 5 versus 15, the secondary response was nonetheless weaker. Abundant clonotypes (contaminants from the bulk population) could be present in FACS-sorted repertoires.

This clonotype has only a few counts. The antigen is undetermined. Trimming shortened V by 4 bases and J by 2 bases, and 11 bases separated the two germline ends. Germline CDR1 is SGHRS and CDR2 is YFSETQ. The CDR3 extends over 14 amino acids. A single record per CDR3 protein comes from TCRdb applying MiXCR to the 5' RACE reads. The table has about 340,000 distinct CDR3 sequences, over 8% seen once. This sample comprised PBMCs, obtained on the day of the first yellow fever vaccination. V gene TRBV5-1 combines with J gene TRBJ2-3, with no clear D. The clonotype was recovered from a man aged 18 to 29 who received the YFV17D yellow fever vaccine. The CDR3 sequence: CASSQAAYTDTQYF. CDR3 nucleotide sequence: TGCGCCAGCAGCCAGGCAGCTTACACAGATACGCAGTATTTT.